The 11 T cell receptor beta chains below all came from one sample that was sequenced in a study of beta chain features in type 1 diabetes (dated by TCRdb to the late 2010s). The library was obtained by the immunoSEQ multiplex PCR assay. The entire isolated RNA was reverse transcribed using the High Capacity cDNA Reverse Transcription Kit, and thus expressed TCRB transcripts were sequenced. In TCRdb, the immuneACCESS table is reduced to in-frame sequences with V and J assigned. These tables do not hold every clone; where another copy was compared, an unresolved V gene accounts for under half, and the others remain unexplained. Recorded for this sample are some 350,000 clones; 9.6% of them occurred a single time. The ten largest clones represent roughly 0.6% of the sample. These receptors' antigens are unknown. The investigation overall reported the following: In all four CD4+ subsets, TCRB CDR3 length was moderately but significantly shorter in type 1 diabetes patients.

The sample was central memory CD4+ T cells from blood. Source of these receptors: a man under 40 with type 1 diabetes.

This clone has only a few counts. V gene TRBV21-1 combines with J gene TRBJ2-7; the D call in the table, TRBD2, was not verified against the DNA. TRBV21-1 is annotated as a pseudogene. CDR3 length: 16 amino acids. The CDR3 DNA reads as TGTGCCAGCAGCAAATGGACTAGCGGGAGTTCGAACGAGCAGTACTTC. This translates into CASSKWTSGSSNEQYF.

The chain has TRBV5-1 and TRBJ2-1, with 10 positions matching TRBD1. Per germline, CDR1 SGHRS and CDR2 YFSETQ. V shed 4 bases, J shed 6 bases, and the junction held 4 bases outside the gene matches. This CDR3 is built from 14 residues. The DNA for the CDR3 is TGCGCCAGCAGCCGGGACAGGGGAGGCAATGAGCAGTTCTTC. Its protein is CASSRDRGGNEQFF.

This clone occurred a few times. This chain joins TRBV7-9 and TRBJ2-7; 9 bases map to TRBD1. Germline CDR1 reads SEHNR; CDR2 reads FQNEAQ (reference sequence). V gave up 6 bases and J gave up 2 bases; unmatched junction bases: 5. The CDR3 sequence is 14 residues long. Here the CDR3 reads CASSSGQGTYEQYF. CDR3 in DNA: TGTGCCAGCAGTTCGGGACAGGGCACCTACGAGCAGTACTTC.

In this sample, this clone turned up a few times. The chain uses TRBV6-8 and TRBJ2-2; D may be TRBD2 (6 bases). Deletions cut 8 bases from V and 3 bases from J, with 25 bases between. This CDR3 region has 18 residues. Germline CDR1 and CDR2: MNHGY and SAAAGT. The CDR3 spells CASPYTPCEREDTGELFF. In DNA form, the CDR3 reads TGTGCCAGCCCTTACACCCCATGCGAGAGGGAGGACACCGGGGAGCTGTTTTTT.

This clone was observed a handful of times. The DNA for the CDR3 is TGCAGCGTGAATCAGGGGTTGGGGCAGCCCCAGCATTTT. Its protein product is CSVNQGLGQPQHF. The V gene is TRBV29-1, the J gene TRBJ1-5; a weak D match, TRBD1 (6 bases). The germline V gene encodes CDR1 SQVTM and CDR2 ANQGSEA. Trimming stripped 6 bases from V and 7 bases from J, with 16 bases between. The CDR3 is 13 amino acids.

This clone was picked up a small number of times. V gene TRBV6-5 combines with J gene TRBJ2-7; tentative D call: TRBD1 (5 bases). Germline CDR1 MNHEY, CDR2 SVGAGI. V was clipped by 4 bases and J by 0 bases, with 10 bases between them. The CDR3 spans 14 residues. The CDR3 bases are TGTGCCAGCAGTTGGAGACAGTTCTCCTACGAGCAGTACTTC. Its protein is CASSWRQFSYEQYF.

The V gene is TRBV18, the J gene TRBJ2-7; D is possibly TRBD1 or TRBD2 (6 bases each). Germline V gene sequence: CDR1 KGHSH, CDR2 LQKENI. This CDR3 region has 13 residues. Trimming took 5 bases from V and 5 from J, leaving 13 bases between them. Here the CDR3 reads CASSFRGGDEQYF. The CDR3, as DNA: TGTGCCAGCTCATTCAGGGGAGGCGACGAGCAGTACTTC.

The table lists this clone with a few counts. The V call is TRBV5-4, the J call TRBJ2-1; D is unresolved. The germline V and J ends were trimmed by 4 bases and 6 bases, with 17 bases remaining between them. The CDR3 length is 15 residues. Germline V lookup: CDR1 SGHNT, CDR2 YYREEE (reference sequence). In DNA form, the CDR3 reads TGTGCCAGCAGCCAAAATACTGCGCCGGGCAATGAGCAGTTCTTC. It codes for CASSQNTAPGNEQFF.

This clone has only a few counts. The rearrangement links TRBV19 to TRBJ2-7, with 8 bases identical to TRBD2. Per germline, CDR1 LNHDA and CDR2 SQIVND (reference sequence). V trimming: 4 bases; J trimming: 0 bases; junction bases outside the gene matches: 8. The CDR3 covers 16 residues. The CDR3 sequence is CASSSWTSRNSYEQYF. The CDR3 DNA reads as TGTGCCAGTAGTAGTTGGACTAGCAGAAACTCCTACGAGCAGTACTTC.

This clone was counted between two and nine times. This chain uses TRBV5-1 with TRBJ2-5; 13 nucleotides match TRBD2. CDR3 length: 15 amino acids. After removal of 3 bases from V and 4 bases from J, the junction contained 3 bases not matched to a gene. Germline V lookup: CDR1 SGHRS, CDR2 YFSETQ. CDR3 bases: TGCGCCAGCAGCTGGGGACTAGCGGGAAGAGAGACCCAGTACTTC. Amino acid sequence: CASSWGLAGRETQYF.

In this sample, this clone turned up a few times. The V and J genes are TRBV7-9 and TRBJ2-2, with D uncertain. The CDR3 consists of 13 residues. V was cut by 6 bases and J by 4 bases, with 9 bases left in between. Germline lookup yields CDR1 SEHNR and CDR2 FQNEAQ (reference sequence). The CDR3 here is CASRIGRTGELFF. The CDR3 DNA sequence: TGTGCCAGCAGGATAGGGCGCACCGGGGAGCTGTTTTTT.